A single sample is the source of the 18 T cell receptor beta chains below, sequenced in a study of Graves' ophthalmopathy and Graves' hyperthyroidism. Amplified TCR beta CDR3 regions were obtained using RNA transcripts as template. HTBI-primed first-round RT-PCR preceded second-round multiplex PCR. TCRdb itself ran the multiplex PCR reads through MiXCR, one entry per CDR3 protein. Here the sample spans about 15,000 distinct CDR3 sequences, about half being singletons. The sample consisted of peripheral blood. The receptors shown here come from a woman aged 40 to 50 with stable Graves' hyperthyroidism.

This clonotype was counted at least ten times. The gene calls are TRBV12-3 or TRBV12-4 and TRBJ2-3; D uncertain. V gave up 4 bases and J gave up 0 bases, with 8 bases separating them. The CDR3 has 14 amino acids. CDR3 nucleotide sequence: TGTGCCAGCAGTTGGCAGTCTAGCACAGATACGCAGTATTTT. Amino acids: CASSWQSSTDTQYF.

The chain joins TRBV19 to TRBJ2-5; D uncertain. The ends were cut back, 0 bases at V and 1 base at J, with 9 bases in the middle. The CDR3 totals 15 residues. Germline V lookup: CDR1 LNHDA, CDR2 SQIVND (reference sequence). The DNA for the CDR3 is TGTGCCAGTAGTATAGATTTGGACGGCCAAGAGACCCAGTACTTC. It yields the protein CASSIDLDGQETQYF.

The chain uses TRBV6-1 and TRBJ1-3; maybe TRBD1 (5 bases). Germline V gene sequence: CDR1 MNHNS, CDR2 SASEGT. The CDR3 sequence is 14 residues long. With 7 bases removed from V and 0 bases from J, the gap between germline ends came to 10 bases. CDR3 sequence: CASKVGVSGNTIYF. CDR3 nucleotides: TGTGCCAGCAAAGTAGGGGTCTCTGGAAACACCATATATTTT.

There are a few counts of this clonotype. This sequence joins TRBV24-1 and TRBJ2-7; D is possibly TRBD1 or TRBD2 (7 bases each). Trimming took 9 bases from V and 2 from J, leaving 13 bases between them. This CDR3 region has 13 residues. Germline assignment: CDR1 KGHDR and CDR2 SFDVKD. The CDR3 loop reads CATSAGGAYEQYF. CDR3 nucleotides: TGTGCCACCTCGGCAGGGGGGGCCTACGAGCAGTACTTC.

This clonotype appeared many times. The chain links TRBV4-1 to TRBJ1-1, with TRBD1 matching 8 bases. V trimming: 5 bases; J trimming: 3 bases; junction bases outside the gene matches: 5. The CDR3 consists of 14 residues. Looked up from germline, CDR1 is MGHRA and CDR2 is YSYEKL. The CDR3: CASSIDRGDTEAFF. The CDR3 nucleotides read TGCGCCAGCAGCATCGACAGGGGCGACACTGAAGCTTTCTTT.

V gene TRBV6-5 combines with J gene TRBJ2-6, with D possibly being TRBD2 (5 bases). CDR1 is MNHEY and CDR2 is SVGAGI in the germline V gene. The germline V and J ends were trimmed by 2 bases and 0 bases, with 8 bases remaining between them. This CDR3 has 16 residues. Here the CDR3 reads CASSYRGSSGANVLTF. The CDR3 coding sequence is TGTGCCAGCAGTTACCGAGGGAGCTCTGGGGCCAACGTCCTGACTTTC.

This clonotype has just a few counts. The rearrangement joins TRBV4-2 to TRBJ2-7, with 11 bases that match TRBD2. The CDR3 sequence is 14 residues long. Germline CDR1 reads LGHNA; CDR2 reads YNFKEQ. Trimming at V came to 2 bases and at J to 4 bases, leaving 1 base not matched to a gene. The CDR3 here is CASSQTSGSYEQYF. CDR3 nucleotides: TGTGCCAGCAGCCAAACTAGCGGGAGTTACGAGCAGTACTTC.

This clonotype was seen repeatedly, ten times or more. The rearrangement joins TRBV5-1 to TRBJ2-5; no firm D call. V was trimmed by 4 bases and J by 5 bases, leaving 18 bases between them. The CDR3 length is 15 residues. Germline CDR1 reads SGHRS; CDR2 reads YFSETQ. The chain's CDR3 is CASSIEGRVRETQYF. CDR3 bases: TGCGCCAGCAGCATAGAAGGAAGGGTTCGGGAGACCCAGTACTTC.

This clonotype has a count of ten or more. The rearrangement uses TRBV7-3 and TRBJ2-2, with D tentatively TRBD1 (6 bases). Germline loops: CDR1 SGHTA, CDR2 FQGTGA. The CDR3 extends over 13 amino acids. Trimming cost V 2 bases and J 7 bases, with 8 bases left between them. This CDR3 reads CASSLGGNGELFF. The CDR3 coding sequence is TGTGCCAGCAGCTTAGGGGGCAACGGGGAGCTGTTTTTT. The full variable domain, in which reference TRBV7-3 and TRBJ2-2 provide the parts outside the CDR3, is GAGVSQTPSNKVTEKGKYVELRCDPISGHTALYWYRQSLGQGPEFLIYFQGTGAADDSGLPNDRFFAVRPEGSVSTLKIQRTERGDSAVYLCASSLGGNGELFFGEGSRLTVL.

This chain uses TRBV7-2 with TRBJ2-2; D is undetermined. V lost 6 bases and J 7 bases, leaving 18 bases between the germline ends. The CDR3 covers 15 residues. In germline, CDR1 is SGHTA, CDR2 FQGNSA. Here the CDR3 reads CASRLLQNNDGELFF. The CDR3 DNA reads TGTGCCAGCAGACTGTTACAAAATAACGACGGGGAGCTGTTTTTT.

By share, this clonotype ranks as large. In DNA form, the CDR3 reads TGTGCCAGCAGTGAGGGCGTTAGCACAGATACGCAGTATTTT. Encoded protein: CASSEGVSTDTQYF. V is TRBV25-1 and J is TRBJ2-3; D is ambiguous. The CDR3 has 14 residues. Trimming took off 3 bases at V and 0 bases at J, with 7 bases between the two ends. Germline loops: CDR1 MGHDK, CDR2 SYGVNS.

The gene calls are TRBV9 and TRBJ2-1; TRBD2 matches at 12 bases. Trimming at V came to 4 bases and at J to 7 bases, leaving 9 bases not matched to a gene. CDR1 SGDLS and CDR2 YYNGEE come from the germline V gene. CDR3 size: 16 residues. The CDR3, as DNA: TGTGCCAGCAGCTCAAGGACTAGCGGGATCGCGAATGAGCAGTTCTTC. Amino acids: CASSSRTSGIANEQFF.

This clonotype was seen repeatedly, ten times or more. The rearrangement uses TRBV2 and TRBJ2-2; D uncertain. V shed 3 bases and J shed 5 bases, with 13 bases lying between them. The length of the CDR3 is 15 residues. The germline V gene has CDR1 SNHLY and CDR2 FYNNEI. The chain's CDR3 is CASSEVAYKTGELFF. CDR3 DNA sequence: TGTGCCAGCAGTGAGGTTGCTTATAAAACCGGGGAGCTGTTTTTT.

In its sample, this clonotype was seen a few times. This CDR3 is CASSNPRTWGIPTDTQYF. The CDR3 DNA sequence: TGTGCCAGCAGCAATCCTCGGACTTGGGGAATTCCCACAGATACGCAGTATTTT. V is TRBV12-3 or TRBV12-4 and J is TRBJ2-3; D is perhaps TRBD2 (5 bases). The length of the CDR3 is 18 residues. V was clipped by 6 bases and J by 2 bases, with 24 bases between them.

Of note for this clonotype: The junction does not match germline at one end; this may be a read error. CDR3 amino acids: CAISGANVPTF. CDR3 nucleotides: TGTGCCATATCCGGGGCCAACGTCCCGACTTTC. The chain is built from TRBV7-9 and TRBJ2-6; D may correspond to TRBD1 or TRBD2 (5 bases each). CDR3 length: 11 residues. CDR1 is SEHNR, CDR2 FQNEAQ, per germline (reference sequence).

This clonotype is medium-sized in the sample. The rearrangement joins TRBV2 to TRBJ2-1, with 8 bases aligning to TRBD2. The CDR3 has 15 amino acids. Germline V gives CDR1 SNHLY, CDR2 FYNNEI. V was clipped by 1 base and J by 5 bases; unmatched bases: 4. CDR3 DNA: TGTGCCAGCAGTGAAGGAGCGGGGGCTCACAATGAGCAGTTCTTC. Residues: CASSEGAGAHNEQFF.

The rearrangement uses TRBV6-1 and TRBJ2-7; a possible D gene is TRBD1 (5 bases). The V end was cut by 9 bases, the J end by 2 bases, with 14 bases between. CDR3 length equals 13 residues. The germline V gene has CDR1 MNHNS and CDR2 SASEGT. The CDR3 spells CASSLTETYEQYF. The CDR3 bases are TGTGCCAGTTCATTGACAGAGACCTACGAGCAGTACTTC.

The chain employs TRBV20-1 and TRBJ2-1; no clear D gene. V dropped 4 bases and J dropped 5 bases, with 6 bases sitting between them. Germline CDR1 DFQATT, CDR2 SNEGSKA (reference sequence). There are 11 residues in the CDR3. The CDR3 DNA sequence: TGCAGTGCTAATGAGAACAATGAGCAGTTCTTC. Translated, it gives CSANENNEQFF.